Listed here are 27 T cell receptor beta chains from one sample, sequenced in a study of blood T cell dynamics during melanoma immunotherapy. Documented time point: pre-treatment baseline. Produced via immunoSEQ multiplex PCR; TCRdb's table is partial and in-frame only. The table shows 15,000 to 20,000 clones, with roughly 92% occurring only once. Sequenced here: blood, sampled from a patient treated with checkpoint blockade. The receptor source for this set is a human donor with melanoma.

J is TRBJ2-7 and V is TRBV7-2; TRBD1 aligns across 9 bases. Germline CDR1 reads SGHTA; CDR2 reads FQGNSA. V lost 5 bases to trimming and J lost 1 base; unmatched junction nucleotides: 3. CDR3 length equals 14 residues. The CDR3 sequence is CASSRQGGSYEQYF. The CDR3 coding sequence is TGTGCCAGCAGCAGACAGGGGGGATCCTACGAGCAGTACTTC.

The rearrangement joins TRBV9 to TRBJ1-3; D possibly corresponds to TRBD1 (5 bases). Per the germline V gene, CDR1 is SGDLS and CDR2 is YYNGEE. V lost 4 bases and J 2 bases, leaving 10 bases between the germline ends. There are 14 residues in the CDR3. CDR3: CASSPGGAGNTIYF. Written as DNA, the CDR3 is TGTGCCAGCAGCCCGGGGGGTGCTGGAAACACCATATATTTT.

The rearrangement uses TRBV18 and TRBJ1-1; D is undetermined. This CDR3 spans 15 amino acids. V shed 1 base and J shed 0 bases, with 9 bases lying between them. Germline lookup yields CDR1 KGHSH and CDR2 LQKENI. In DNA, the CDR3 is TGTGCCAGCTCACCACAAGCAGCCATGAACACTGAAGCTTTCTTT. Protein sequence: CASSPQAAMNTEAFF.

This chain joins TRBV10-2 and TRBJ2-7; the D is unclear. Per germline, CDR1 WSHSY and CDR2 SAAADI. The ends were cut back, 0 bases at V and 6 bases at J, with 9 bases in the middle. The CDR3 extends over 13 amino acids. The DNA for the CDR3 is TGCGCCAGCAGTGAGTCGCAGCCAGCCGAGCAGTACTTC. Protein: CASSESQPAEQYF.

This clone occurred once. The J gene is TRBJ2-5, the V gene TRBV5-1; D uncertain. Trimming pared 4 bases from V and 2 bases from J, leaving 15 bases between. The CDR3 is made up of 15 amino acids. The V gene's germline CDR1 is SGHRS and CDR2 YFSETQ. The CDR3, as DNA: TGCGCCAGCAGCAGCGTGCTGGCACCTCAAGAGACCCAGTACTTC. This gives the protein CASSSVLAPQETQYF.

This rearrangement joins TRBV2 to TRBJ2-7, with D perhaps TRBD2 (6 bases). The V end lost 6 bases, the J end lost 3 bases, and 12 bases lay between the germline ends. CDR1 and CDR2 (germline): SNHLY, FYNNEI. The CDR3 length is 13 residues. The CDR3 protein is CASRSPGSYEQYF. In DNA, the CDR3 is TGTGCCAGCAGGTCTCCCGGGAGCTACGAGCAGTACTTC.

This chain connects TRBV4-2 to TRBJ1-1; D is perhaps TRBD1 (5 bases). The CDR3 length is 15 residues. With 4 bases removed from V and 3 bases from J, the gap between germline ends came to 15 bases. Germline lookup yields CDR1 LGHNA and CDR2 YNFKEQ. CDR3 in DNA: TGTGCCAGCAGCCCCCGGGGAGGGGAGGACACTGAAGCTTTCTTT. The encoded protein is CASSPRGGEDTEAFF.

The CDR3 loop is CASRTAASTDTQYF. Here the CDR3 DNA reads TGTGCCAGCAGGACAGCAGCTAGCACAGATACGCAGTATTTT. The rearrangement uses TRBV2 and TRBJ2-3, with D perhaps TRBD1 (5 bases). CDR3 size: 14 residues. V was trimmed by 6 bases and J by 0 bases, leaving 10 bases between them. The germline gives CDR1 SNHLY, CDR2 FYNNEI. Full variable domain (rest looked up from reference TRBV2 and TRBJ2-3): EPEVTQTPSHQVTQMGQEVILRCVPISNHLYFYWYRQILGQKVEFLVSFYNNEISEKSEIFDDQFSVERPDGSNFTLKIRSTKLEDSAMYFCASRTAASTDTQYFGPGTRLTVL.

This rearrangement joins TRBV4-3 to TRBJ2-3; a possible D gene is TRBD2 (5 bases). Germline V CDR1 and CDR2: LGHNA, YSLEER. Trimming shortened V by 1 base and J by 2 bases, and 19 bases separated the two germline ends. The CDR3 spans 18 residues. DNA of the CDR3: TGCGCCAGCAGCCAAGTAAAGGACTTAGAAAGTCACACAGATACGCAGTATTTT. It specifies CASSQVKDLESHTDTQYF.

V is TRBV19 and J is TRBJ2-7, with 10 bases fitting TRBD1. The CDR3 totals 13 residues. J gave up 5 bases and V 6 bases, and 4 bases lay outside the gene matches. From germline, CDR1 is LNHDA and CDR2 SQIVND (reference sequence). In nucleotides, the CDR3 is TGTGCCAGTAGCACGACAGGGGGCGACGAGCAGTACTTC. Translated, it gives CASSTTGGDEQYF.

In this sample, this clone turned up once. The chain employs TRBV7-8 and TRBJ2-3, with no clear D. CDR1 SGHVS and CDR2 FQNEAQ come from the germline V gene. The CDR3 contains 12 residues. Trimming removed 1 base from V and 6 bases from J, with 5 bases in between. Written as DNA, the CDR3 is TGTGCCAGCAGCTTAGTTGTGGATACGCAGTATTTT. It codes for CASSLVVDTQYF.

This clone was seen only once. Here the CDR3 DNA reads TGTGCCAGCAGTGAGGGACTTGGGTCAAATCAGCCCCAGCATTTT. Protein sequence: CASSEGLGSNQPQHF. The V gene is TRBV6-1, the J gene TRBJ1-5; TRBD1 might be the D (5 bases). Germline loops: CDR1 MNHNS, CDR2 SASEGT. V lost 3 bases to trimming and J lost 4 bases, with 13 bases between them. The CDR3 loop spans 15 amino acids.

The chain links TRBV30 to TRBJ1-1, with D unclear. The CDR3 contains 11 residues. Germline CDR1 and CDR2: GTSNPN and SVGIG (reference sequence). Trimming shortened V by 3 bases and J by 4 bases, and 6 bases separated the two germline ends. CDR3 amino acids: CAWSLGTEAFF. CDR3 nucleotides: TGTGCCTGGAGCCTTGGCACTGAAGCTTTCTTT.

Notes on this clone: In the same sample, other DNA sequences code for this CDR3. The J gene is TRBJ1-3, the V gene TRBV7-2; the D is unclear. The germline V gene encodes CDR1 SGHTA and CDR2 FQGNSA. This CDR3 is built from 14 residues. V was clipped by 1 base and J by 1 base, with 5 bases between them. CDR3 amino acids: CASSLGPSGNTIYF. The CDR3 nucleotides are TGTGCCAGCAGCTTAGGTCCGTCTGGAAACACCATATATTTT.

The chain joins TRBV7-8 to TRBJ1-5; D is uncertain. The CDR3 loop spans 19 amino acids. Per germline, CDR1 SGHVS and CDR2 FQNEAQ. Trimming cost V 1 base and J 2 bases, with 21 bases left between them. The CDR3 sequence: CASSLVGGRGELGNQPQHF. The CDR3 DNA sequence: TGTGCCAGCAGCTTAGTCGGCGGGCGGGGAGAATTAGGCAATCAGCCCCAGCATTTT.

The gene calls are TRBV6-4 and TRBJ2-2; maybe TRBD1 (5 bases). The CDR3 has 15 amino acids. The germline gives CDR1 MRHNA, CDR2 SNTAGT. Trimming took 2 bases from V and 3 from J, leaving 10 bases between them. This CDR3 is CASSDTSTDTGELFF. The CDR3 DNA is TGTGCCAGCAGTGACACATCGACAGACACCGGGGAGCTGTTTTTT.

This clone showed up just once. The chain is built from TRBV6-1 and TRBJ2-3; no clear D. Per the germline V gene, CDR1 is MNHNS and CDR2 is SASEGT. Trimming stripped 0 bases from V and 6 bases from J, with 10 bases between. CDR3 length equals 14 residues. The CDR3 loop reads CASSEAPLRDTQYF. CDR3 sequence (DNA): TGTGCCAGCAGTGAAGCACCCTTGAGGGATACGCAGTATTTT.

The rearrangement uses TRBV14 and TRBJ2-7; tentative D call: TRBD1 (6 bases). Germline assignment: CDR1 SGHDN and CDR2 FVKESK. Trimming took off 1 base at V and 0 bases at J, with 13 bases between the two ends. This CDR3 region has 16 residues. The CDR3 bases are TGTGCCAGCAGCCAAGTCCAAAGACAGGTCTCCTACGAGCAGTACTTC. It is translated as CASSQVQRQVSYEQYF.

V is TRBV4-1 and J is TRBJ1-1; TRBD1 aligns across 8 bases. Germline CDR1 reads MGHRA; CDR2 reads YSYEKL. J was trimmed by 0 bases and V by 0 bases; bases with no gene match: 3. The CDR3 has 16 amino acids. The CDR3 is CASSQEAGQVNTEAFF. DNA for the CDR3: TGCGCCAGCAGCCAAGAGGCGGGACAGGTGAACACTGAAGCTTTCTTT.

This chain connects TRBV19 to TRBJ2-5; D is perhaps TRBD1 or TRBD2 (5 bases each). CDR1 is LNHDA, CDR2 SQIVND, per germline (reference sequence). Trimming shortened V by 5 bases and J by 5 bases, and 21 bases separated the two germline ends. The CDR3 runs 16 residues. The CDR3 loop reads CASSLGRSVGRETQYF. DNA of the CDR3: TGTGCCAGTAGTTTGGGACGGTCGGTTGGACGGGAGACCCAGTACTTC.

The chain uses TRBV27 and TRBJ2-7; 9 bases are shared with TRBD2. Trimming at V came to 7 bases and at J to 5 bases, leaving 9 bases not matched to a gene. This CDR3 has 14 amino acids. Germline CDR1 is MNHEY and CDR2 is SMNVEV (reference sequence). CDR3 sequence reads: CASTAAGGGHEQYF. CDR3 bases: TGTGCCAGCACCGCAGCGGGAGGAGGGCACGAGCAGTACTTC.

This clone has a single count. This chain links TRBV5-6 with TRBJ2-3, with D perhaps TRBD1 (5 bases). This CDR3 comprises 12 residues. Trimming stripped 0 bases from V and 8 bases from J, with 7 bases between. CDR1 is SGHDT and CDR2 is YYEEEE in the germline V gene. In DNA form, the CDR3 reads TGTGCCAGCAGCTTGGCTCAGGGTACGCAGTATTTT. This encodes CASSLAQGTQYF.

The gene calls are TRBV5-1 and TRBJ2-7, with a weak D call TRBD2 (6 bases). Per the germline V gene, CDR1 is SGHRS and CDR2 is YFSETQ. Deletions cut 0 bases from V and 2 bases from J, with 15 bases between. The CDR3 spans 16 residues. The CDR3 DNA follows: TGCGCCAGCAGCTTGGGTGGGACTGCGATTGCCTACGAGCAGTACTTC. Translation gives CASSLGGTAIAYEQYF.

V usage is TRBV5-1 and J usage is TRBJ1-1; 9 bases are a match to TRBD1. The CDR3 extends over 15 amino acids. From germline, CDR1 is SGHRS and CDR2 YFSETQ. Trimming at V came to 4 bases and at J to 6 bases, leaving 10 bases not matched to a gene. The CDR3 sequence is CASSHGTGNEAEAFF. Written as DNA, the CDR3 is TGCGCCAGCAGCCACGGGACAGGGAATGAAGCTGAAGCTTTCTTT.

The CDR3 here is CASSSRTSGGRIYNEQFF. The DNA for the CDR3 is TGTGCCAGCAGCTCTCGGACTAGCGGGGGGCGTATTTACAATGAGCAGTTCTTC. The V call is TRBV11-2, the J call TRBJ2-1; 14 bases fit TRBD2. The CDR3 spans 18 residues. V lost 4 bases, J lost 4 bases, and 9 bases stayed unmatched. CDR1 and CDR2 from the germline V gene are SGHAT and FQNNGV. The full variable domain, its missing parts supplied by reference TRBV11-2 and TRBJ2-1, is EAGVAQSPRYKIIEKRQSVAFWCNPISGHATLYWYQQILGQGPKLLIQFQNNGVVDDSQLPKDRFSAERLKGVDSTLKIQPAKLEDSAVYLCASSSRTSGGRIYNEQFFGPGTRLTVL.

V gene TRBV11-2 combines with J gene TRBJ1-1; the match to TRBD1 covers 11 bases. The germline CDR1 and CDR2 sequences are SGHAT and FQNNGV. The ends lost 5 bases at V and 6 bases at J; junction bases unmatched: 11. The CDR3 runs to 16 residues. The CDR3 spells CASSPDRGQGGAEAFF. In DNA, the CDR3 is TGTGCCAGCAGCCCGGACAGGGGGCAGGGTGGAGCTGAAGCTTTCTTT. Full variable domain (outside the CDR3, taken from reference TRBV11-2 and TRBJ1-1): EAGVAQSPRYKIIEKRQSVAFWCNPISGHATLYWYQQILGQGPKLLIQFQNNGVVDDSQLPKDRFSAERLKGVDSTLKIQPAKLEDSAVYLCASSPDRGQGGAEAFFGQGTRLTVV.

This clone was detected only a few times. The chain combines TRBV19 with TRBJ1-5, with 9 nucleotides matching TRBD1. The CDR3 has 15 amino acids. Germline V gene sequence: CDR1 LNHDA, CDR2 SQIVND (reference sequence). V was pared by 6 bases and J by 3 bases, with 6 bases of the junction left unmatched. The CDR3 spells CASRFGQGNNQPQHF. In nucleotides, the CDR3 is TGTGCCAGTAGATTCGGACAGGGGAACAATCAGCCCCAGCATTTT.